The present TCR beta chain was sequenced within a study of blood T cell repertoires in COVID-19. Study-wide context: Whether acute or convalescent, the COVID-19 samples came from the United States, Italy and Spain. T cells, B-cell-depleted T cells, or PBMCs provided the cDNA or gDNA that served as material.

Original data processing: By means of reference gene primer amplification, nucleated cell counts were estimated. The data were produced by immunoSEQ multiplex PCR, yet TCRdb's version contains in-frame clones alone and is incomplete. V, J and clone size reflect that table, while D and trimming were determined from the DNA. Here the sample spans a few hundred thousand clones, 89% being singletons. Germline V gene sequence: CDR1 KGHSH, CDR2 LQKENI. The ends lost 4 bases at V and 4 bases at J; junction bases unmatched: 8. The CDR3 extends over 16 amino acids. J is TRBJ1-1 and V is TRBV18; 11 nucleotides line up with TRBD1. The specimen sequenced was peripheral blood. The receptor comes from a woman aged 25-40 years with COVID-19, enrolled during active disease. CDR3 sequence: CASSQGQGALSTEAFF. The CDR3 nucleotides are TGTGCCAGCTCACAAGGACAGGGGGCGCTGAGCACTGAAGCTTTCTTT.